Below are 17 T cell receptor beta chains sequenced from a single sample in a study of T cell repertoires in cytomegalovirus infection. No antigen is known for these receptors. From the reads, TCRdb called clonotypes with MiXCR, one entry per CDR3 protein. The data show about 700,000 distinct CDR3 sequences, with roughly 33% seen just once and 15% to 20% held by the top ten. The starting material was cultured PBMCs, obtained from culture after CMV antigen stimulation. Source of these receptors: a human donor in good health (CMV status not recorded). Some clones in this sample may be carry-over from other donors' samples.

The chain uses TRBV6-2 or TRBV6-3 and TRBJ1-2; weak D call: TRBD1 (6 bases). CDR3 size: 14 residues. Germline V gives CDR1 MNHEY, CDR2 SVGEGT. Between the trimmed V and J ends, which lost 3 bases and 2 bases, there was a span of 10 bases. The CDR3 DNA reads TGTGCCAGCAGTTATTTGGACAGCAACTATGGCTACACCTTC. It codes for CASSYLDSNYGYTF.

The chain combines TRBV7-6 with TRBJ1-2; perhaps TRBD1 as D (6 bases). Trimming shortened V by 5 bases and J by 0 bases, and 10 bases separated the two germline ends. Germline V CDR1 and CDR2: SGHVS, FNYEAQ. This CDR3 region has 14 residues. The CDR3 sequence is CASSPDRTNYGYTF. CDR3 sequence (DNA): TGTGCCAGCAGCCCTGACAGGACTAACTATGGCTACACCTTC. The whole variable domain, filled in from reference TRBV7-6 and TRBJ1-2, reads GAGVSQSPRYKVTKRGQDVALRCDPISGHVSLYWYRQALGQGPEFLTYFNYEAQQDKSGLPNDRFSAERPEGSISTLTIQRTEQRDSAMYRCASSPDRTNYGYTFGSGTRLTVV.

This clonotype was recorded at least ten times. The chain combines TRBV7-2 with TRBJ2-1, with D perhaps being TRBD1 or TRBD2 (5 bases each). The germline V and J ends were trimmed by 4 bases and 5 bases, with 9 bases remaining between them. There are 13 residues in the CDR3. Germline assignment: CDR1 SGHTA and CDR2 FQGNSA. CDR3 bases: TGTGCCAGCAGCTACCGGGACCACAATGAGCAGTTCTTC. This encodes CASSYRDHNEQFF.

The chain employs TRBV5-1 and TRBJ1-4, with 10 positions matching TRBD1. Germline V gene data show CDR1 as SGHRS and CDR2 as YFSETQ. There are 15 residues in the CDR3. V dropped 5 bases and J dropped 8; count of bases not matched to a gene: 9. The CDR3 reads CASRNPGQGFEKLFF. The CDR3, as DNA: TGCGCCAGCAGAAACCCGGGACAGGGGTTCGAAAAACTGTTTTTT. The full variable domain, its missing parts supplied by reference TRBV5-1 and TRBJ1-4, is KAGVTQTPRYLIKTRGQQVTLSCSPISGHRSVSWYQQTPGQGLQFLFEYFSETQRNKGNFPGRFSGRQFSNSRSEMNVSTLELGDSALYLCASRNPGQGFEKLFFGSGTQLSVL.

CDR3 in DNA: TGTGCCAGCAGTTTGGCGGGGGTAACCTACGAGCAGTACTTC. Its translation: CASSLAGVTYEQYF. V usage is TRBV28 and J usage is TRBJ2-7; 7 positions agree with TRBD2. The CDR3 length is 14 residues. V trimming: 3 bases; J trimming: 2 bases; junction bases outside the gene matches: 4. Germline V CDR1 and CDR2: MDHEN, SYDVKM.

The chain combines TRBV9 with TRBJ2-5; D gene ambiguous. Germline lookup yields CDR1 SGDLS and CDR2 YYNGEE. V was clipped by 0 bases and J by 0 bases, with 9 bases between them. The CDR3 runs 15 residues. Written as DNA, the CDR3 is TGTGCCAGCAGCGTAGAGGGTTCGTACCAAGAGACCCAGTACTTC. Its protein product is CASSVEGSYQETQYF.

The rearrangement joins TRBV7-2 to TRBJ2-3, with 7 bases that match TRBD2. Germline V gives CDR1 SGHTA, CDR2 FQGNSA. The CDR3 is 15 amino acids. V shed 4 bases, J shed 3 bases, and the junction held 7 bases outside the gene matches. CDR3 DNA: TGTGCCAGCAGCTCCCAGGCGGGAGAGACAGATACGCAGTATTTT. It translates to CASSSQAGETDTQYF.

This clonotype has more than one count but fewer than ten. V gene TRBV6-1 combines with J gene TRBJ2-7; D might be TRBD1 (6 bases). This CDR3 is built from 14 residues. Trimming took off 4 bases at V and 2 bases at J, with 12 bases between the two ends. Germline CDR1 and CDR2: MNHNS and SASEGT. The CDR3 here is CASSALQGPYEQYF. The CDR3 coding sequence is TGTGCCAGCAGTGCGTTACAGGGACCCTACGAGCAGTACTTC.

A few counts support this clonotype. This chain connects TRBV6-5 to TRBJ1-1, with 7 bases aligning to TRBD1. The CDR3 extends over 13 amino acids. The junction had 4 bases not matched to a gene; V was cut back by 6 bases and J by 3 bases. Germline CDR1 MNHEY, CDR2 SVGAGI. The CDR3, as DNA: TGTGCCAGCAGAATAGGACAGGACACTGAAGCTTTCTTT. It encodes CASRIGQDTEAFF.

CDR3 DNA sequence: TGTGCCAGCACCGAAAGGGGGTTTCTTGCAACTAATGAAAAACTGTTTTTT. Protein: CASTERGFLATNEKLFF. J is TRBJ1-4 and V is TRBV7-9, with D possibly being TRBD1 (6 bases). CDR3 length: 17 residues. Trimming removed 7 bases from V and 0 bases from J, with 18 bases in between. The V gene's germline CDR1 is SEHNR and CDR2 FQNEAQ (reference sequence).

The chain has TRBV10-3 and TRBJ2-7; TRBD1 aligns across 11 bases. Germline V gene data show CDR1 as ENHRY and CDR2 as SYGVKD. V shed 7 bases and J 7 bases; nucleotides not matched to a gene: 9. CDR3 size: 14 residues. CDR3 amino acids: CAIKGTGGSWEQYF. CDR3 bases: TGTGCCATCAAAGGGACAGGGGGGTCGTGGGAGCAGTACTTC.

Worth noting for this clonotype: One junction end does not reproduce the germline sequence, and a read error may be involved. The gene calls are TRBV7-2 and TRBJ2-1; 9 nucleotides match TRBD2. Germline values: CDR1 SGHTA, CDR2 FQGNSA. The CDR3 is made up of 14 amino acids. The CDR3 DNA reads TGTGCCAACAGCGGGGGGAGCTCCTACAATGAGCAGTTCTTC. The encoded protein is CANSGGSSYNEQFF. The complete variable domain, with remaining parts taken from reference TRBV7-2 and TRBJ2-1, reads GAGVSQSPSNKVTEKGKDVELRCDPISGHTALYWYRQSLGQGLEFLIYFQGNSAPDKSGLPSDRFSAERTGGSVSTLTIQRTQQEDSAVYLCANSGGSSYNEQFFGPGTRLTVL.

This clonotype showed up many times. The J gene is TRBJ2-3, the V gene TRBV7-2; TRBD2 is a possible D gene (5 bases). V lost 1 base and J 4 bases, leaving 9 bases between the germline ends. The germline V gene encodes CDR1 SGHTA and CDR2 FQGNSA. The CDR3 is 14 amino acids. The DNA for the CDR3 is TGTGCCAGCAGCTTAGTCGGCGGGCCAGATACGCAGTATTTT. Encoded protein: CASSLVGGPDTQYF.

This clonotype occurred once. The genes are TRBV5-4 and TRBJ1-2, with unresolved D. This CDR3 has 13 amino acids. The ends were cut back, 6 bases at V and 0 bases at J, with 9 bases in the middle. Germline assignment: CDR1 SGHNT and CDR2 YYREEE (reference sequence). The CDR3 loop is CASKLEANYGYTF. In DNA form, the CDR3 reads TGTGCCAGCAAGCTCGAGGCTAACTATGGCTACACCTTC.

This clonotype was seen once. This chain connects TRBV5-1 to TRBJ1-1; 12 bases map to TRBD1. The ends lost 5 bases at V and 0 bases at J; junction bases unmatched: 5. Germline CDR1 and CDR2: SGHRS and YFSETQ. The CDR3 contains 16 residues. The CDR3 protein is CASSPGQGALNTEAFF. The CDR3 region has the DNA TGCGCCAGCAGTCCGGGACAGGGGGCTTTGAACACTGAAGCTTTCTTT.

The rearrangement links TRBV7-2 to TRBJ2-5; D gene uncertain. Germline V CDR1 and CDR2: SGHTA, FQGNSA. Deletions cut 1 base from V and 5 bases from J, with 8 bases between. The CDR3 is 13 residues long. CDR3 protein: CASSLERSETQYF. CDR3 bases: TGTGCCAGCAGCTTAGAGAGATCCGAGACCCAGTACTTC.

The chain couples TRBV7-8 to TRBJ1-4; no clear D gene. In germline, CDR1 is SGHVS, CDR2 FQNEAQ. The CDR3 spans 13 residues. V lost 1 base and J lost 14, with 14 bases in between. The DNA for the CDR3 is TGTGCCAGCAGCTTAGGAGAGCTGAAGCGTCTGTTTTTT. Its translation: CASSLGELKRLFF. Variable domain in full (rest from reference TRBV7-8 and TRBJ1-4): GAGVSQSPRYKVAKRGQDVALRCDPISGHVSLFWYQQALGQGPEFLTYFQNEAQLDKSGLPSDRFFAERPEGSVSTLKIQRTQQEDSAVYLCASSLGELKRLFFGSGTQLSVL.